The rows below give T cell receptor beta chains drawn from one sample of a study of T cell repertoires in ileal Crohn's disease. Assay used: immunoSEQ multiplex PCR; TCRdb lists only in-frame clones, some missing. The sample contains several thousand clones, around 70% of which appear only once. Sequences were obtained from ileal tissue. These receptors all come from an adult with Crohn's disease. Both conserved end residues are part of each CDR3. A D gene is named only where the DNA matches it firmly. Size is stated for part of the rows, as once, few or many counts, or as a class when the clone is expanded.

TRBD1	few	TRBV18	TRBJ2-3	TGTGCCAGCTCACCAGAGACAGGGGGAACAGATACGCAGTATTTT	CASSPETGGTDTQYF
TRBD2	.	TRBV5-1	TRBJ2-3	TGCGCCAGCAGCTTGGGTTGGACTAGCGGGACGACAGATACGCAGTATTTT	CASSLGWTSGTTDTQYF
TRBD2	.	TRBV27	TRBJ2-7	TGTGCCAGCAGTTTATATGGTAGCGGGGCCTACGAGCAGTACTTC	CASSLYGSGAYEQYF
TRBD1	hyperexpanded	TRBV27	TRBJ1-5	TGTGCCAGCAGACCCTACAGGGGTTCTAGCAATCAGCCCCAGCATTTT	CASRPYRGSSNQPQHF
TRBD1	.	TRBV5-1	TRBJ1-5	TGCGCCAGCAGCTTTCTGCCCGGACAGGAGGGGCAGCCCCAGCATTTT	CASSFLPGQEGQPQHF
TRBD2	.	TRBV5-1	TRBJ2-7	TGCGCCAGCAGCAAAGGGACTAGCGGGTACTCCTACGAGCAGTACTTC	CASSKGTSGYSYEQYF
.	.	TRBV5-4	TRBJ2-7	TGTGCCAGCAGTCGCAGGGTGGGCGGACTACGAGACGAGCAGTACTTC	CASSRRVGGLRDEQYF
.	.	TRBV28	TRBJ1-5	TGTGCCAGCGGGGGCGGGGGCAGGCAGCATTTT	CASGGGGRQHF
TRBD2	once	TRBV5-6	TRBJ2-2	TGTGCCAGCAGCGCGGGACTAGCGGGGGGGCGGACCGGGGAGCTGTTTTTT	CASSAGLAGGRTGELFF
TRBD1	few	TRBV7-2	TRBJ1-2	TGTGCCAGCAGCCCTCAGGGACAGAACTATGGCTACACCTTC	CASSPQGQNYGYTF
.	.	TRBV6-1	TRBJ1-5	TGTGCCAGCAGTGAATCTCATCTGGGGGGGGCGCAGCCCCAGCATTTT	CASSESHLGGAQPQHF
.	once	TRBV18	TRBJ1-2	TGTGCCAGCTCGGTTTTGCCAGGATCCAACTATGGCTACACCTTC	CASSVLPGSNYGYTF
TRBD1	.	TRBV5-1	TRBJ1-1	TGCGCCAGCAGCCCCCAGACAGGGGGCGCGAACACTGAAGCTTTCTTT	CASSPQTGGANTEAFF
.	.	TRBV5-4	TRBJ2-7	TGTGCCAGCAGCTTGGAACCAGGGGCCGAGCAGTACTTC	CASSLEPGAEQYF
.	.	TRBV7-3	TRBJ2-3	TGTGCCAGCAGCTTAGTGATAACAGGGACATCAGATACGCAGTATTTT	CASSLVITGTSDTQYF
.	.	TRBV27	TRBJ1-3	TGTGCCAGCACGACCACCCAGGGCGCTGGAAACACCATATATTTT	CASTTTQGAGNTIYF
.	once	TRBV30	TRBJ2-5	TGTGCCTGGAGTCGGGACGGCGGGGAGTACTTC	CAWSRDGGEYF
.	.	TRBV7-6	TRBJ2-7	TGTGCCAGCAGCCCCCACGGGACCTACGAGCAGTACTTC	CASSPHGTYEQYF
TRBD2	.	TRBV14	TRBJ2-7	TGTGCCAGCAGCCCCGGCCTAGCGGGGGACTACGAGCAGTACTTC	CASSPGLAGDYEQYF
.	.	TRBV19	TRBJ1-6	TGTGCCAGTGGTAACAGGGTCGACAATTCACCCCTCCACTTT	CASGNRVDNSPLHF
.	.	TRBV19	TRBJ1-6	TGTGCCAGTAGTATGCAGGGATTGGATTCACCCCTCCACTTT	CASSMQGLDSPLHF
.	few	TRBV5-4	TRBJ2-2	TGTGCCAGCAGCTTAGGAGTAGCCACCGGGGAGCTGTTTTTT	CASSLGVATGELFF
.	once	TRBV2	TRBJ1-1	TGTGCCGGGACCGGATCAGGGGTAAACACTGAAGCTTTCTTT	CAGTGSGVNTEAFF
TRBD2	.	TRBV7-7	TRBJ2-3	TGTGCCAGCAGCTTCGGGACTAGCGGCACAGATACGCAGTATTTT	CASSFGTSGTDTQYF
.	.	TRBV5-5	TRBJ1-1	TGTGCCAGCAGCCCCACGGTTGTGAACACTGAAGCTTTCTTT	CASSPTVVNTEAFF
TRBD2	.	TRBV7-9	TRBJ2-7	TGTGCCAGCAGTGGGACTAGCGGGATCAGCTCCTACGAGCAGTACTTC	CASSGTSGISSYEQYF
TRBD1	.	TRBV5-4	TRBJ2-1	TGTGCCAGCGGGGCAGGGGGCTCCTACAATGAGCAGTTCTTC	CASGAGGSYNEQFF
.	few	TRBV7-2	TRBJ2-7	TGTGCCAGCAGCTTAGACAGCCTCTACGAGCAGTACTTC	CASSLDSLYEQYF
.	.	TRBV7-9	TRBJ2-2	TGTGCCAGCAGCCCAAGCTACACCGGGGAGCTGTTTTTT	CASSPSYTGELFF
TRBD2	.	TRBV7-7	TRBJ2-5	TGTGCCAGCAGCTTATCCTGGACTAGCCAAGAGACCCAGTACTTC	CASSLSWTSQETQYF
.	.	TRBV5-5	TRBJ1-4	TGTGCCAGCAGCTTTTCTGGGCCTTTGAGCGAAAAACTGTTTTTT	CASSFSGPLSEKLFF
TRBD2	.	TRBV7-6	TRBJ2-1	TGTGCCAGCAGCTTATCTGCGGGAGGAAGCTATGAGCAGTTCTTC	CASSLSAGGSYEQFF
.	once	TRBV4-1	TRBJ2-7	TGCGCCAGCAGCCAAGAACCCAGCGCCCGCTCCTACGAGCAGTACTTC	CASSQEPSARSYEQYF
TRBD2	.	TRBV4-2	TRBJ2-5	TGTGCCAGCAGCCAAGATGCTAGCGGGGGGGGTCAAGAGACCCAGTACTTC	CASSQDASGGGQETQYF
TRBD1	.	TRBV5-4	TRBJ2-7	TGTGCCAGCAGCTTGGAAGGGGGCCGGTACGAGCAGTACTTC	CASSLEGGRYEQYF
.	.	TRBV11-2	TRBJ1-2	TGTGCCAGCAGCTCTAGAGACAGCTTGAACTATGGCTACACCTTC	CASSSRDSLNYGYTF
.	.	TRBV27	TRBJ1-2	TGTGCCAGCGCCGGGCCAGGGGTCGGGGGCTACACCTTC	CASAGPGVGGYTF
.	.	TRBV18	TRBJ1-1	TGTGCCAGCGAAAGGGACTCGGGCACTGAAGCTTTCTTT	CASERDSGTEAFF
TRBD2	.	TRBV19	TRBJ2-7	TGTGCCAGTAGTTTAGCGGGAGAAGGCTACGAGCAGTACTTC	CASSLAGEGYEQYF
.	.	TRBV5-6	TRBJ1-2	TGTGCCAGCAGCTTGGGCGGTCGGAACTATGGCTACACCTTC	CASSLGGRNYGYTF
TRBD1	.	TRBV5-1	TRBJ2-7	TGCGCCAGCAGCCCGGGGGGGACAGGGGCATACGAGCAGTACTTC	CASSPGGTGAYEQYF
.	.	TRBV18	TRBJ2-7	TGTGCCAGCTCACCAATGGGGGGCGAGCAGTACTTC	CASSPMGGEQYF
TRBD1	.	TRBV5-4	TRBJ2-7	TGTGCCAGCAGCTTGGGCCCCACCAGGGGGGAGCAGTACTTC	CASSLGPTRGEQYF
.	.	TRBV5-4	TRBJ2-1	TGTGCCAGCAGCTCGGCGGGGTCCTACAATGAGCAGTTCTTC	CASSSAGSYNEQFF
.	.	TRBV19	TRBJ1-2	TGTGCCAGTAGTATCAGAAGAGGGGGTGGCTATGGCTACACCTTC	CASSIRRGGGYGYTF
TRBD2	.	TRBV19	TRBJ2-1	TGTGCCAGTAGTAGGGGGGGACTAGCGGGAGGTTCCCCCTACAATGAGCAGTTCTTC	CASSRGGLAGGSPYNEQFF
TRBD1	.	TRBV27	TRBJ2-7	TGTGCCAGCAGTCTTTCCGGGACAGGGTACGAGCAGTACTTC	CASSLSGTGYEQYF
.	.	TRBV5-1	TRBJ1-2	TGCGCCAGCAGGGAAGAAGGAGGTGTCGGGGGCTACACCTTC	CASREEGGVGGYTF
.	.	TRBV11-2	TRBJ2-5	TGTGCCAGCAGCTTAGTCTACGAATCTCGGGTGGGAGAGACCCAGTACTTC	CASSLVYESRVGETQYF
TRBD1	.	TRBV5-1	TRBJ1-2	TGCGCCAGCAGGCGGGACAGGGGGGCAGACGGCTACACCTTC	CASRRDRGADGYTF
.	.	TRBV11-2	TRBJ1-4	TGTGCCAGCAGCTTACGGGGGGACGGAGAAAAACTGTTTTTT	CASSLRGDGEKLFF
.	.	TRBV7-2	TRBJ1-2	TGTGCCAGCAGCCTCCAGGGGTTCAATGGCTACACCTTC	CASSLQGFNGYTF
.	.	TRBV29-1	TRBJ2-7	TGCAGCGTTGAAGGAGGGCTTACCTACGAGCAGTACTTC	CSVEGGLTYEQYF
TRBD1	.	TRBV29-1	TRBJ1-4	TGCAGCGTTCAAGGGGGCGATGAAAAACTGTTTTTT	CSVQGGDEKLFF
TRBD2	.	TRBV2	TRBJ2-7	TGTGCCAGCAGTGAATCGGGGCGGGGGACCTACGAGCAGTACTTC	CASSESGRGTYEQYF
.	.	TRBV5-8	TRBJ1-1	TGTGCCAGCAGCATACAGGGTGCGAACACTGAAGCTTTCTTT	CASSIQGANTEAFF